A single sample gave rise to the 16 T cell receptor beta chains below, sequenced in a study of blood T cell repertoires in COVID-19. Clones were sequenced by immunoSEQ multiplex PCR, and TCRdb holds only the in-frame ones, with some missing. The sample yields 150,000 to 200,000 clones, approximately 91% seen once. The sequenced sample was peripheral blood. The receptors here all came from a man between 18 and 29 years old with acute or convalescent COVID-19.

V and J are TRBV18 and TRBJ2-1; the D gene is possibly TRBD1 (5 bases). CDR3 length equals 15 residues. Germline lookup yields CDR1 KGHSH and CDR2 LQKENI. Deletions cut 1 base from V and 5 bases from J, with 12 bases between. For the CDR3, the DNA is TGTGCCAGCTCACCACTTCTGACAGTTAACAATGAGCAGTTCTTC. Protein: CASSPLLTVNNEQFF. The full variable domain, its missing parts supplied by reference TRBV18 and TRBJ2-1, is NAGVMQNPRHLVRRRGQEARLRCSPMKGHSHVYWYRQLPEEGLKFMVYLQKENIIDESGMPKERFSAEFPKEGPSILRIQQVVRGDSAAYFCASSPLLTVNNEQFFGPGTRLTVL.

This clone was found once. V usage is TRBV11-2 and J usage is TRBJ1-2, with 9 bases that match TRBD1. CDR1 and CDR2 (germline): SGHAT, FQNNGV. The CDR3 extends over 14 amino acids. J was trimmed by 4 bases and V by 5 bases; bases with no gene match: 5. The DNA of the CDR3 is TGTGCCAGCAGCACGGGACAGGGTTTCTATGGCTACACCTTC. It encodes CASSTGQGFYGYTF.

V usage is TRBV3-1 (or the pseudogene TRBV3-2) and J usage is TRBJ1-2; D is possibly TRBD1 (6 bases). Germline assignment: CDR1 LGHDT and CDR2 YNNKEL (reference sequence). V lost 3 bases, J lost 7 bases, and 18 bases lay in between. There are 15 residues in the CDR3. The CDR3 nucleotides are TGTGCCAGCAGCCAGTCCATTCGGCCAGGGGTTGGCTACACCTTC. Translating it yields CASSQSIRPGVGYTF.

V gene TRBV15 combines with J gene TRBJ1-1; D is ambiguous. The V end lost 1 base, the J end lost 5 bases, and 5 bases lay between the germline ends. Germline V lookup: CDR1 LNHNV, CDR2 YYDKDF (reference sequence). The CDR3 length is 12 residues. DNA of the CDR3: TGTGCCACCAGCAGAGTCAATACTGAAGCTTTCTTT. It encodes CATSRVNTEAFF.

The DNA of the CDR3 is TGTGCCAGCAGCCATGAAACGGGGTCGCGTGGCTACACCTTC. Its protein product is CASSHETGSRGYTF. The rearrangement uses TRBV7-9 and TRBJ1-2; D call uncertain. V lost 5 bases to trimming and J lost 7 bases, with 17 bases between them. The CDR3 covers 14 residues. From germline, CDR1 is SEHNR and CDR2 FQNEAQ (reference sequence).

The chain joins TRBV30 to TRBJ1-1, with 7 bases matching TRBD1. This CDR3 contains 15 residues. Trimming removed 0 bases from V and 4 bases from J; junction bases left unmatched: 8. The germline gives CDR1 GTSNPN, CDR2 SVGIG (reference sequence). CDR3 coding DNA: TGTGCCTGGAGTGTACAGGGGCCAGGGCCCACTGAAGCTTTCTTT. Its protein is CAWSVQGPGPTEAFF.

The CDR3 sequence is CASIPTGLAGELFF. The DNA of the CDR3 is TGTGCCAGCATCCCCACAGGTCTCGCCGGGGAGCTGTTTTTT. The gene calls are TRBV6-5 and TRBJ2-2; tentatively, D is TRBD1 (5 bases). Germline V gene lookup returns CDR1 MNHEY and CDR2 SVGAGI. The CDR3 is 14 amino acids. V dropped 7 bases and J dropped 6 bases, with 15 bases sitting between them.

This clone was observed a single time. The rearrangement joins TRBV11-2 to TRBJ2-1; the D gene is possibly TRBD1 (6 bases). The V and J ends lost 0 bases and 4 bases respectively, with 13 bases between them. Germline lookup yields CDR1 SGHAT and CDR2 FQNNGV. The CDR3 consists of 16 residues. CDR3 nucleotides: TGTGCCAGCAGCTTAGAGGACAGTGCATATTACAATGAGCAGTTCTTC. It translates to CASSLEDSAYYNEQFF.

The CDR3 region has the DNA TGTGCCAGCAGCTTAATAAAGTCGACAGATAAAGCTTTCTTT. Its protein product is CASSLIKSTDKAFF. The V and J genes are TRBV6-2 or TRBV6-3 and TRBJ1-1, with D possibly being TRBD1 (5 bases). The CDR3 totals 14 residues. V shed 6 bases and J shed 9 bases, with 20 bases lying between them. CDR1 is MNHEY, CDR2 SVGEGT, per germline.

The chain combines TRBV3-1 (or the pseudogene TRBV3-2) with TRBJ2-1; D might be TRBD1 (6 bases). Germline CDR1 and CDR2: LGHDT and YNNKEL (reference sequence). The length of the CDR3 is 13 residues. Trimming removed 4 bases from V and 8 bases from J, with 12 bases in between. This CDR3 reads CASSLGTPDEQFF. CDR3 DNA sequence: TGTGCCAGCAGCCTCGGGACACCAGATGAGCAGTTCTTC.

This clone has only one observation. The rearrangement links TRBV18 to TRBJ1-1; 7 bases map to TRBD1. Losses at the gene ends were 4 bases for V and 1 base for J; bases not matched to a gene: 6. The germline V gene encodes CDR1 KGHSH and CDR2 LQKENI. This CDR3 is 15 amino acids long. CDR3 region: CASSLLQGRNTEAFF. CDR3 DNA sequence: TGTGCCAGCTCACTACTACAGGGGAGGAACACTGAAGCTTTCTTT.

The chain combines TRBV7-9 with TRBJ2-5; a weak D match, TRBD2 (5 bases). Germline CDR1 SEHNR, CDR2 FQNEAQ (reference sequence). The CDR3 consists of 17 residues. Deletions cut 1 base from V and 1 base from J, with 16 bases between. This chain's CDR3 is CASSLGMGVGFQETQYF. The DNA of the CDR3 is TGTGCCAGCAGCTTAGGAATGGGAGTGGGCTTCCAAGAGACCCAGTACTTC.

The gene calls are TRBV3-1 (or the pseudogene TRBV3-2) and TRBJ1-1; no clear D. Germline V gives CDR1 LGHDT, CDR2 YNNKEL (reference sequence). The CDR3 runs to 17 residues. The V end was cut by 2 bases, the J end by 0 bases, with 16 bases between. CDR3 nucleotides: TGTGCCAGCAGCCAACAATCATACTGGGGAGTGAACACTGAAGCTTTCTTT. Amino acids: CASSQQSYWGVNTEAFF.

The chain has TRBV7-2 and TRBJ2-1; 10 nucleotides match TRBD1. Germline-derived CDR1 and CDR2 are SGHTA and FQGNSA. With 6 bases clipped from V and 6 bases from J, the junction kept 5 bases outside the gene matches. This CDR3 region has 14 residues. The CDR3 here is CASSRRTGGNEQFF. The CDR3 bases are TGTGCCAGCAGTCGGCGGACAGGGGGCAATGAGCAGTTCTTC.

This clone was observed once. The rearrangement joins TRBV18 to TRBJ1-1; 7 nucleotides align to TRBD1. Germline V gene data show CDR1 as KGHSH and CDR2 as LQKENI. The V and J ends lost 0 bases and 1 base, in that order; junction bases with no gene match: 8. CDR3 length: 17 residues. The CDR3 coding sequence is TGTGCCAGCTCACCACCTCGACAGGGTACAGCGAACACTGAAGCTTTCTTT. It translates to CASSPPRQGTANTEAFF.

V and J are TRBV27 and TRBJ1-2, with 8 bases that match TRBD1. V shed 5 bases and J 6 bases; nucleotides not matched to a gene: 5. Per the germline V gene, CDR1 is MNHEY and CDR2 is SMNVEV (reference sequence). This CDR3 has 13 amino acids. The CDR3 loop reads CASSLRQGHGYTF. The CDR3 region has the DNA TGTGCCAGCAGTCTAAGACAGGGGCATGGCTACACCTTC.